The present entry profiles one T cell receptor (beta chain) with its context. Sequencing used immunoSEQ multiplex PCR; TCRdb keeps in-frame clones, though not all of them. This table holds tens of thousands of clones, approximately 95% found once. The thymus was resected at corrective cardiac surgery. This sample was included in a study of human thymus T cells. CDR1 MGHRA and CDR2 YSYEKL come from the germline V gene. Trimming cost V 0 bases and J 3 bases, with 3 bases left between them. The CDR3 sequence is 12 residues long. The specimen sequenced was thymus tissue. This clonotype originated in a girl under two years old with a congenital heart defect but otherwise immunologically healthy. The V call is TRBV4-1, the J call TRBJ2-7; D is undetermined. The CDR3, as DNA: TGCGCCAGCAGCCAAGACAGCTACGAGCAGTACTTC. Translation: CASSQDSYEQYF.